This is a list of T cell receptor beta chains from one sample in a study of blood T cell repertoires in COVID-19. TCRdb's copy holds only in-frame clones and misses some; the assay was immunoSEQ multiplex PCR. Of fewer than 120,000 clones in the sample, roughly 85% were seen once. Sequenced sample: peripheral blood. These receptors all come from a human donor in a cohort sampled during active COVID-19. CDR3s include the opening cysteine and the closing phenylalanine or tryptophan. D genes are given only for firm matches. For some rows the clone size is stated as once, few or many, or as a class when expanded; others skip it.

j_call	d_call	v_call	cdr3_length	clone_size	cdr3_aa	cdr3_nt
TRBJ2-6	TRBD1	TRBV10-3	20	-	CAISEPFFVDRGSGANVLTF	TGTGCCATCAGTGAGCCTTTTTTCGTCGACAGGGGCTCTGGGGCCAACGTCCTGACTTTC
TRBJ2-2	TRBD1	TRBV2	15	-	CASSSQGQPTGELFF	TGTGCCAGCAGTTCCCAGGGACAGCCCACCGGGGAGCTGTTTTTT
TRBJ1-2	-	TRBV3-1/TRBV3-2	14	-	CASSHRGGSYGYTF	TGTGCCAGCAGCCATAGGGGGGGGAGTTATGGCTACACCTTC
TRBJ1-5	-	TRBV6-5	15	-	CASRTAYYSNQPQHF	TGTGCCAGCAGGACAGCTTATTATAGCAATCAGCCCCAGCATTTT
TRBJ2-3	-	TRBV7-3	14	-	CASSLNRRVDTQYF	TGTGCCAGCAGCTTAAATCGCAGGGTAGATACGCAGTATTTT
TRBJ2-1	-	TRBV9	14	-	CASSVRGAGNEQFF	TGTGCCAGCAGCGTACGGGGGGCAGGTAATGAGCAGTTCTTC
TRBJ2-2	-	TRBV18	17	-	CASSLTPPQRGTGELFF	TGTGCCAGCTCACTCACCCCCCCCCAGAGAGGCACCGGGGAGCTGTTTTTT
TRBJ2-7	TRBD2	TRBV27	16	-	CASSPNPGGFSYEQYF	TGTGCCAGCAGTCCAAACCCCGGGGGGTTCTCCTACGAGCAGTACTTC
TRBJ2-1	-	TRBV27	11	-	CASRSVAEQFF	TGTGCCAGCAGGTCCGTGGCTGAGCAGTTCTTC
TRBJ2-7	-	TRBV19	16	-	CASSYSRGVGAYEQYF	TGTGCCAGTAGTTACTCCCGGGGTGTGGGTGCGTACGAGCAGTACTTC
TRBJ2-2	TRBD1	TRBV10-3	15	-	CAITTGQTNTGELFF	TGTGCCATCACTACGGGACAGACGAACACCGGGGAGCTGTTTTTT
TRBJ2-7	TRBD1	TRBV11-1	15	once	CASSLHGTGPYEQYF	TGTGCCAGCAGCCTTCACGGGACAGGACCCTACGAGCAGTACTTC
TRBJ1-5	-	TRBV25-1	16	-	CASSERDTDSNQPQHF	TGTGCCAGCAGTGAAAGGGACACAGATAGCAATCAGCCCCAGCATTTT
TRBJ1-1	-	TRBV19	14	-	CASNPNGANTEAFF	TGTGCCAGTAACCCAAATGGGGCTAACACTGAAGCTTTCTTT
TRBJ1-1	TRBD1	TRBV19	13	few	CASSLGTGLVAFF	TGTGCCAGTAGTTTGGGGACAGGACTGGTAGCTTTCTTT
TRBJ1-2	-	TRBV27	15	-	CASRTLEAGKDGYTF	TGTGCCAGCAGGACCCTAGAGGCAGGGAAAGATGGCTACACCTTC
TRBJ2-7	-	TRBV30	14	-	CAWSLGERGGEQYF	TGTGCCTGGAGTCTAGGAGAGAGGGGGGGAGAGCAGTACTTC
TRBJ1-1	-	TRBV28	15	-	CASSSLGPRGTEAFF	TGTGCCAGCAGTTCCCTGGGACCGCGGGGAACTGAAGCTTTCTTT
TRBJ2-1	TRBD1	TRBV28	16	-	CASSLFRDRGYNEQFF	TGTGCCAGCAGTTTATTTCGAGACAGGGGTTACAATGAGCAGTTCTTC
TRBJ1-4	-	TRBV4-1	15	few	CASSQDAQADEKLFF	TGCGCCAGCAGCCAAGATGCACAGGCGGATGAAAAACTGTTTTTT
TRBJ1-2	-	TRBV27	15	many	CASSLSYRGAGGYTF	TGTGCCAGCAGTTTATCGTACCGGGGGGCGGGTGGCTACACCTTC
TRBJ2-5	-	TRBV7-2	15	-	CASSLVSGIQETQYF	TGTGCCAGCAGCTTAGTGTCAGGAATCCAAGAGACCCAGTACTTC
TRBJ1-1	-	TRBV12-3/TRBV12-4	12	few	CASSSSDTEAFF	TGTGCCAGCAGTTCCTCGGACACTGAAGCTTTCTTT
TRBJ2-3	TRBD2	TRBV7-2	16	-	CASSFSGGSFTDTQYF	TGTGCCAGCAGCTTTAGCGGGGGATCTTTCACAGATACGCAGTATTTT
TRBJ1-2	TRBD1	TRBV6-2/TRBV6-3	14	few	CASSLLRGPGGYTF	TGTGCCAGCAGTCTCCTTAGGGGGCCGGGAGGCTACACCTTC
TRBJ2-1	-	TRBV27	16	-	CASSLRGYATYNEQFF	TGTGCCAGCAGTTTACGGGGGTACGCCACCTACAATGAGCAGTTCTTC
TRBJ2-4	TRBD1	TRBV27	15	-	CASRSQGPTKNIQYF	TGTGCCAGCAGGTCACAGGGGCCAACCAAAAACATTCAGTACTTC
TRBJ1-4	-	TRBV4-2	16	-	CASSPFSGGGNEKLFF	TGTGCCAGCAGCCCCTTTTCGGGGGGTGGTAATGAAAAACTGTTTTTT
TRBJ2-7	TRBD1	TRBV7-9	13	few	CASSLGDRGEQYF	TGTGCCAGCAGCTTAGGAGACAGGGGCGAGCAGTACTTC
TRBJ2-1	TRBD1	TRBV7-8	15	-	CASSFRDRVANEQFF	TGTGCCAGCAGCTTCCGGGACAGGGTGGCAAATGAGCAGTTCTTC
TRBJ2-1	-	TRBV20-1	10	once	CSALRNEQFF	TGCAGTGCTCTTCGGAATGAGCAGTTCTTC
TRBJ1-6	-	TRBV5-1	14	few	CASSLAEYNSPLHF	TGCGCCAGCAGCTTGGCGGAGTATAATTCACCCCTCCACTTT
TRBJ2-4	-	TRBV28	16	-	CASSSPPGLEANIQYF	TGTGCCAGCAGTTCCCCCCCTGGTTTGGAGGCAAACATTCAGTACTTC
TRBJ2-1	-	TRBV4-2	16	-	CASSQEASVLIYEQFF	TGTGCCAGCAGCCAAGAGGCTAGCGTTTTGATTTATGAGCAGTTCTTC
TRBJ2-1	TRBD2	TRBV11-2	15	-	CASSLGRGGADEQFF	TGTGCCAGCAGCTTAGGCCGGGGGGGGGCCGATGAGCAGTTCTTC
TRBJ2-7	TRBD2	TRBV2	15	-	CASRGGLAGSYEQYF	TGTGCCAGCAGGGGAGGACTAGCGGGAAGCTACGAGCAGTACTTC
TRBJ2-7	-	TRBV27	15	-	CASSPSGRTHYEQYF	TGTGCCAGCAGTCCCTCAGGCAGGACACACTACGAGCAGTACTTC
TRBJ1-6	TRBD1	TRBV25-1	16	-	CASSEPPDREYSPLHF	TGTGCCAGCAGTGAACCCCCCGACAGGGAATATTCACCCCTCCACTTT
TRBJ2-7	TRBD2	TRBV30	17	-	CAWSASWGAGGRYEQYF	TGTGCCTGGAGTGCCTCGTGGGGAGCGGGAGGACGCTACGAGCAGTACTTC
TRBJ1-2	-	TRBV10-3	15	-	CAISERPGASDGYTF	TGTGCCATCAGTGAGCGACCAGGGGCCTCCGATGGCTACACCTTC
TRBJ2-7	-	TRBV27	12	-	CASADSNQEQYF	TGTGCCAGCGCTGACAGCAATCAAGAGCAGTACTTC
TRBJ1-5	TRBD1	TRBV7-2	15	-	CASSFTGASNQPQHF	TGTGCCAGCAGCTTTACAGGGGCGAGCAATCAGCCCCAGCATTTT
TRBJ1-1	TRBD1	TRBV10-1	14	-	CASSDGTGGTEAFF	TGCGCCAGCAGCGACGGGACAGGGGGCACTGAAGCTTTCTTT
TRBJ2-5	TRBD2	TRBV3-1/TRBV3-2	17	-	CASSRLAGDSRLETQYF	TGTGCCAGCAGCCGACTAGCGGGAGATAGTCGATTAGAGACCCAGTACTTC
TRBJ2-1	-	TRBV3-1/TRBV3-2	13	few	CASSHDRGVKQFF	TGTGCCAGCAGCCACGACCGGGGAGTTAAGCAGTTCTTC
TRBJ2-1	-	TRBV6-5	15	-	CASSRGKDTYNEQFF	TGTGCCAGCAGTCGAGGTAAGGATACCTACAATGAGCAGTTCTTC
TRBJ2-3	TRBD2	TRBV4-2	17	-	CASSTSWRGAGTDTQYF	TGTGCCAGCAGTACCTCCTGGCGGGGGGCCGGCACAGATACGCAGTATTTT
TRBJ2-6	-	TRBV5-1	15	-	CASRPLGPGANVLTF	TGCGCCAGCAGACCCCTGGGGCCTGGGGCCAACGTCCTGACTTTC